The rows below give T cell receptor beta chains drawn from one sample of a study of blood T cell repertoires in COVID-19. The method was immunoSEQ multiplex PCR; TCRdb's version includes in-frame clones alone and lacks a portion of them. The table records about 54,000 clones, around nine tenths of them present only once. Material for sequencing was peripheral blood. These receptors came from a middle-aged woman with active COVID-19. Both conserved end residues are trimmed from each CDR3.

j_call | v_call | cdr3_aa
TRBJ2-3 | TRBV6-1 | ASSDRGPLYSTDTQY
TRBJ1-2 | TRBV9 | ASSVGTGYGYT
TRBJ1-4 | TRBV19 | ASSPRTATNEKLF
TRBJ1-5 | TRBV4-1 | ASSQGVYGQSNQPQH
TRBJ1-4 | TRBV7-9 | ASSLGHYYEKLF
TRBJ2-3 | TRBV3-1/TRBV3-2 | ASSPSVSTDTQY
TRBJ2-3 | TRBV27 | ASSFEDRTTDTQY
TRBJ1-1 | TRBV5-1 | ASSPRGPMNTEAF
TRBJ1-1 | TRBV6-4 | ASSRRQGSTEAF
TRBJ2-3 | TRBV27 | ASSTSLVAGSGTDTQY
TRBJ1-5 | TRBV4-1 | ASSQVRTGRGQPQH
TRBJ1-2 | TRBV30 | AWRPFDSYGYT
TRBJ2-7 | TRBV5-4 | ASSSLGKTGQGTYEQY
TRBJ2-3 | TRBV11-3 | ASSLRTARSDTQY
TRBJ1-2 | TRBV4-1 | ASSQAAGTRRGYT
TRBJ2-7 | TRBV6-2/TRBV6-3 | ASSFRDTYEQY
TRBJ2-5 | TRBV5-4 | ASSLAGQQETQY
TRBJ2-3 | TRBV18 | ASSAGQLITSTDTQY
TRBJ2-3 | TRBV11-2 | ASSLLAGPNTDTQY
TRBJ2-2 | TRBV5-1 | ASSSNSLFSGELF
TRBJ2-2 | TRBV19 | ASSRRDSGLF
TRBJ2-1 | TRBV5-1 | ASSLGLAGENEQF
TRBJ1-5 | TRBV7-2 | ASSLGWSQPQH
TRBJ2-3 | TRBV7-3 | ASSLALLGTDTQY
TRBJ2-3 | TRBV15 | ATSARTSGGADTQY
TRBJ1-5 | TRBV30 | AEGQRNQPQH
TRBJ1-1 | TRBV29-1 | SGRQGLGTEAF
TRBJ2-1 | TRBV6-1 | ASSEYRGYEQF
TRBJ1-1 | TRBV7-3 | ASSPDPGAEAF
TRBJ2-7 | TRBV9 | ASSVGFAGGSYEQY
TRBJ2-7 | TRBV3-1/TRBV3-2 | ASSQDSSYEQY
TRBJ2-1 | TRBV28 | ASSLPSGGGNEQF
TRBJ1-5 | TRBV19 | ASSTEQGAEQPQH
TRBJ1-2 | TRBV30 | AWRGTGLGGYT
TRBJ2-1 | TRBV5-1 | ASSLGAGYNEQF
TRBJ1-1 | TRBV10-3 | AISKPGTANTEAF
TRBJ2-5 | TRBV29-1 | SFWGQGARETQY
TRBJ1-2 | TRBV5-1 | ASTPSSGRSYGYT
TRBJ1-1 | TRBV6-2/TRBV6-3 | ASSYRGEQGRNTEAF